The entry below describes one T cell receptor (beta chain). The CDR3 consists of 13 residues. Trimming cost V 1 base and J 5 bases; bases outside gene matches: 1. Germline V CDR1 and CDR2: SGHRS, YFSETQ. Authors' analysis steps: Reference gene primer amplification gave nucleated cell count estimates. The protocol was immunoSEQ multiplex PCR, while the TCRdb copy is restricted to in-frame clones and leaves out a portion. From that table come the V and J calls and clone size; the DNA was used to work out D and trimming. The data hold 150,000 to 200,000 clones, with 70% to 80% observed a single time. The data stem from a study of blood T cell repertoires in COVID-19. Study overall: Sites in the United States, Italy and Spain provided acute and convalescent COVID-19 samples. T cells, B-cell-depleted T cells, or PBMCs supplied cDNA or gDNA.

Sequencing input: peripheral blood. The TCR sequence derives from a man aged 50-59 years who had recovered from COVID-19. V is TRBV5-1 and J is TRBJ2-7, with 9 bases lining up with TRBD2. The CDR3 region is CASSLIAGDEQYF. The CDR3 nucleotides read TGCGCCAGCAGCTTGATAGCGGGAGACGAGCAGTACTTC.